The 7 T cell receptor beta chains given below trace back to one sample, sequenced in a study of blood T cell repertoires in COVID-19 (dated by TCRdb to about 2020). Library prep was done by the immunoSEQ multiplex PCR assay. TCRdb limited this immuneACCESS table to in-frame rearrangements with V and J called. A share of clones is missing; checked studies link under half to unresolved V genes, and the rest is unexplained. The table for this sample lists 110,000 or so clones; around 84% of them were counted only once. The ten largest clones take up roughly 7.7% of the sample. The sample was peripheral blood. Receptor source: a woman of 80 years or more with active or convalescent COVID-19.

This chain uses TRBV11-3 with TRBJ2-1; weak D call: TRBD2 (5 bases). The CDR3 length is 12 residues. Germline V CDR1 and CDR2: SGHNT, YENEEA. V was pared by 5 bases and J by 6 bases, with 8 bases between. The CDR3 here is CASSARGNEQFF. The CDR3 bases are TGTGCCAGCAGCGCTCGGGGCAATGAGCAGTTCTTC.

The chain uses TRBV7-6 and TRBJ1-6; 7 bases fit TRBD1. CDR3 length: 16 residues. The junction had 10 bases not matched to a gene; V was cut back by 5 bases and J by 6 bases. Germline V lookup: CDR1 SGHVS, CDR2 FNYEAQ. CDR3 sequence (DNA): TGTGCCAGCAGCGGGGTGGACAGGTCGTTTAATTCACCCCTCCACTTT. This translates into CASSGVDRSFNSPLHF.

This clone was observed a handful of times. The chain joins TRBV9 to TRBJ2-7, with TRBD2 matching 12 bases. Germline-derived CDR1 and CDR2 are SGDLS and YYNGEE. The CDR3 is 17 amino acids. The ends lost 0 bases at V and 3 bases at J; junction bases unmatched: 7. CDR3 DNA sequence: TGTGCCAGCAGCGTAGCTCCTAGCGGGAGGGGGTACTACGAGCAGTACTTC. Translation gives CASSVAPSGRGYYEQYF. Full variable domain (outside the CDR3, taken from reference TRBV9 and TRBJ2-7): DSGVTQTPKHLITATGQRVTLRCSPRSGDLSVYWYQQSLDQGLQFLIQYYNGEERAKGNILERFSAQQFPDLHSELNLSSLELGDSALYFCASSVAPSGRGYYEQYFGPGTRLTVT.

The chain employs TRBV20-1 and TRBJ1-1, with TRBD1 identical over 7 bases. The CDR3 contains 11 residues. CDR1 is DFQATT and CDR2 is SNEGSKA in the germline V gene (reference sequence). Unmatched junction bases numbered 5, after V lost 3 bases and J lost 10 bases. In DNA form, the CDR3 reads TGCAGTGCTAGCGACAGGGTTGGAGCTTTCTTT. Encoded protein: CSASDRVGAFF.

The rearrangement uses TRBV25-1 and TRBJ1-6; 7 positions match TRBD1. Germline loops: CDR1 MGHDK, CDR2 SYGVNS. V was pared by 7 bases and J by 9 bases, with 6 bases of the junction left unmatched. CDR3 size: 13 residues. The CDR3 region has the DNA TGTGCCAGCACGACAGGGTGGACTTCACCCCTCCACTTT. It encodes CASTTGWTSPLHF.

V usage is TRBV19 and J usage is TRBJ1-2; D ambiguous. There are 14 residues in the CDR3. V shed 6 bases and J shed 4 bases, with 15 bases lying between them. Germline loops: CDR1 LNHDA, CDR2 SQIVND (reference sequence). CDR3 in amino acids: CASRRGQTIYGYTF. CDR3 DNA sequence: TGTGCCAGTAGGCGAGGGCAGACGATCTATGGCTACACCTTC.

The rearrangement uses TRBV15 and TRBJ2-1; 8 bases align to TRBD2. Germline CDR1 and CDR2: LNHNV and YYDKDF (reference sequence). The CDR3 is 16 residues long. V shed 1 base and J 4 bases; nucleotides not matched to a gene: 6. The DNA of the CDR3 is TGTGCCACCAGCAGAGTTGGAGCGGGAGAGTACAATGAGCAGTTCTTC. Its protein product is CATSRVGAGEYNEQFF.